This T cell receptor (beta chain) was retrieved from a study of blood T cell repertoires in COVID-19. Study summary: Some COVID-19 samples were acute and others convalescent; all came from the United States, Italy and Spain. The analysed material was cDNA or gDNA that came from T cells, B-cell-depleted T cells, or PBMCs.

Here immunoSEQ multiplex PCR was the method, and the copy in TCRdb shows in-frame clones only, minus some. The table lists about 110,000 clones, less than 85% of them singletons. This clone was picked up a small number of times. The CDR3 is 15 amino acids. Germline V lookup: CDR1 SGDLS, CDR2 YYNGEE. The V end was cut by 5 bases, the J end by 0 bases, with 14 bases between. The sequence was collected from a human donor with acute or convalescent COVID-19. The donor label of this sample is uncertain. The chain employs TRBV9 and TRBJ1-1, with D tentatively TRBD1 (6 bases). The sample comprised peripheral blood. In nucleotides, the CDR3 is TGTGCCAGCAGAGCGGACAGCCTCTTGAACACTGAAGCTTTCTTT. This codes for CASRADSLLNTEAFF. The variable domain in full, completed from reference TRBV9 and TRBJ1-1, reads DSGVTQTPKHLITATGQRVTLRCSPRSGDLSVYWYQQSLDQGLQFLIQYYNGEERAKGNILERFSAQQFPDLHSELNLSSLELGDSALYFCASRADSLLNTEAFFGQGTRLTVV.